Listed below are T cell receptor beta chains from one sample, sequenced in a study of Ad26.COV2.S vaccination and SARS-CoV-2 variants. Sequenced by immunoSEQ multiplex PCR; TCRdb stores in-frame clones only, minus some. In the table there are some 410,000 clones, over 80% of which are singletons. The material sequenced was peripheral blood, taken in a trial of Ad26.COV2.S vaccine versus placebo. Receptors were obtained from a person between 18 and 65 years old who received the Ad26.COV2.S COVID-19 vaccine or a placebo. Each CDR3 is given without its conserved first and last residue. Each record gives: V gene, clone size, J gene, CDR3 protein. Where a row states a size, it is once, few, many or the class of an expanded clone; other rows omit it.

TRBV4-3	-	TRBJ2-5	ASSQASGSETQY
TRBV7-2	-	TRBJ1-6	ASSLPTGILVDSPLH
TRBV14	-	TRBJ2-6	ASSHNTGTNVLT
TRBV2	-	TRBJ2-1	ASSYTPLVGGEIRF
TRBV5-4	-	TRBJ2-3	ASSLTPRTDTQY
TRBV6-6	-	TRBJ1-2	ASSYDTYGYT
TRBV6-5	-	TRBJ2-3	ASTRGDTQY
TRBV10-3	few	TRBJ1-1	AISQNGQGNTEAF
TRBV6-5	-	TRBJ1-5	ASRRGNQPQH
TRBV27	-	TRBJ1-6	ASSFGQGGSPLH
TRBV6-2/TRBV6-3	-	TRBJ2-1	ASSNIAVYYNEQF
TRBV20-1	-	TRBJ2-3	SASSYGESTDTQY
TRBV4-3	-	TRBJ2-3	ASSQVGSILGPDTDTQY
TRBV3-1/TRBV3-2	-	TRBJ2-5	ASSQHGLAGRETQY
TRBV19	-	TRBJ2-7	ASSPRTFSYEQY
TRBV5-8	-	TRBJ1-2	ASSSPGTAFYGYT
TRBV19	-	TRBJ1-5	ASGQPQH
TRBV6-5	-	TRBJ2-1	ATRDGSGGNNEQF
TRBV19	-	TRBJ2-2	ASSIGQAVGELF
TRBV10-3	-	TRBJ2-5	AISSSGGPSIGSETQY
TRBV7-6	-	TRBJ1-2	ASSPRRGNYGYT
TRBV19	-	TRBJ1-6	ASKPPLTGGNSPLH
TRBV9	-	TRBJ2-2	ASSVVGGGAGTGELF
TRBV30	-	TRBJ2-7	AWSAGTGLTYEQY
TRBV2	-	TRBJ1-5	ASSVTGDQPQH
TRBV28	few	TRBJ1-2	ASSLTDYGYT
TRBV7-9	-	TRBJ1-4	ASSLVREGNEKLF
TRBV7-9	-	TRBJ1-1	ASSLMSTNEAF
TRBV18	-	TRBJ2-1	ASSPSGGNDEQF
TRBV18	-	TRBJ1-5	ASSWSRDTYSNQPQH
TRBV6-5	-	TRBJ1-1	ASSYQGGGTEAF
TRBV7-8	-	TRBJ1-5	ASSLNRAPNQPQH
TRBV5-5	-	TRBJ2-3	ASSLRPSPADTQY
TRBV4-1	once	TRBJ2-4	ASSQSTGSLTKNIQY
TRBV6-1	-	TRBJ1-6	ASSEAGGYSPLH
TRBV6-5	-	TRBJ2-5	ASSTTGGSQETQY
TRBV10-3	-	TRBJ2-3	ALGQRLTDTQY
TRBV7-6	once	TRBJ2-1	ASSLASVWGNNEQF
TRBV30	-	TRBJ1-1	AWSPWTGDTEAF
TRBV11-2	-	TRBJ2-3	ASSGTSGTSTDTQY
TRBV28	-	TRBJ1-1	ASTQGRLRDTEAF
TRBV28	-	TRBJ2-1	ASRTAGTYEQF